What follows are 8 T cell receptor beta chains derived from one specimen sequenced in a study of blood T cell repertoires in COVID-19. Sequencing used immunoSEQ multiplex PCR; TCRdb keeps in-frame clones, though not all of them. Of 150,000 to 200,000 clones listed, roughly 85% are singletons. Sequences were obtained from peripheral blood. The receptors shown here come from an older woman with acute or convalescent COVID-19.

The chain uses TRBV5-4 and TRBJ2-5; TRBD1 might be the D (6 bases). CDR1 SGHNT and CDR2 YYREEE come from the germline V gene (reference sequence). V gave up 4 bases and J gave up 2 bases, with 12 bases separating them. The CDR3 covers 14 residues. CDR3 sequence: CASSPQDRQETQYF. The CDR3 DNA follows: TGTGCCAGCAGCCCCCAAGACAGGCAAGAGACCCAGTACTTC.

This clone was observed a few times. The rearrangement joins TRBV5-6 to TRBJ2-5; TRBD2 agrees at 8 bases. The CDR3 has 16 amino acids. The germline gives CDR1 SGHDT, CDR2 YYEEEE. The ends lost 4 bases at V and 4 bases at J; junction bases unmatched: 12. The CDR3 loop reads CASSLEDSGIGETQYF. In nucleotides, the CDR3 is TGTGCCAGCAGCCTCGAAGATAGCGGGATAGGAGAGACCCAGTACTTC.

This clone was observed a few times. The chain couples TRBV10-3 to TRBJ1-5; D is unclear. Germline V gene lookup returns CDR1 ENHRY and CDR2 SYGVKD. The germline V and J ends were trimmed by 8 bases and 0 bases, with 8 bases remaining between them. The CDR3 runs to 13 residues. CDR3 region: CAISSDSNQPQHF. For the CDR3, the DNA is TGTGCCATCTCCTCAGATAGCAATCAGCCCCAGCATTTT.

In this sample, this clone turned up a few times. The sample holds other DNA sequences that translate to the same CDR3. The rearrangement uses TRBV27 and TRBJ2-2; D ambiguous. V was cut by 3 bases and J by 0 bases, with 8 bases left in between. CDR1 and CDR2 (germline): MNHEY, SMNVEV (reference sequence). The CDR3 runs to 15 residues. The CDR3 reads CASSLTHANTGELFF. CDR3 sequence (DNA): TGTGCCAGCAGTTTGACACACGCGAACACCGGGGAGCTGTTTTTT.

CDR3 amino acids: CASSLGQLIGYTQYF. The CDR3 DNA is TGTGCCAGCAGTTTAGGACAGCTGATCGGGTATACGCAGTATTTT. The chain combines TRBV28 with TRBJ2-3, with D possibly being TRBD1 (6 bases). This CDR3 is 15 amino acids long. Trimming cost V 2 bases and J 7 bases, with 16 bases left between them. Germline CDR1 and CDR2: MDHEN and SYDVKM.

The gene calls are TRBV27 and TRBJ2-7; perhaps TRBD2 as D (6 bases). Germline V CDR1 and CDR2: MNHEY, SMNVEV (reference sequence). Trimming removed 2 bases from V and 5 bases from J, with 10 bases in between. This CDR3 region has 13 residues. The CDR3 DNA is TGTGCCAGCAGTTTAAGCGGGCCTAACGAGCAGTACGTC. The encoded protein is CASSLSGPNEQYV.

The chain has TRBV5-1 and TRBJ1-2, with TRBD1 matching over 11 bases. CDR1 is SGHRS and CDR2 is YFSETQ in the germline V gene. V was clipped by 3 bases and J by 8 bases; unmatched bases: 9. This CDR3 region has 15 residues. The CDR3 is CASSSGTGGSGGYTF. The CDR3 DNA sequence: TGCGCCAGCAGCTCCGGGACAGGGGGTTCGGGAGGCTACACCTTC.

This chain uses TRBV10-3 with TRBJ1-2, with unresolved D. Per the germline V gene, CDR1 is ENHRY and CDR2 is SYGVKD. The ends were cut back, 3 bases at V and 0 bases at J, with 8 bases in the middle. The CDR3 has 14 amino acids. CDR3 nucleotide sequence: TGTGCCATCAGTGACAGGTCGTCTAACTATGGCTACACCTTC. Translation: CAISDRSSNYGYTF.